This entry lists 27 T cell receptor beta chains sequenced from one sample in a study of shared clonotypes between healthy human individuals. Produced via immunoSEQ multiplex PCR; TCRdb's table is partial and in-frame only. The sample lists about 980,000 clones; about three quarters were seen once. The specimen was memory CD4+ T cells sorted from blood. This sample's subset: CD45RA-negative fraction. The receptor source for this set is a man between 18 and 29 years old in good health.

This clone is a singleton in its sample. CDR3 nucleotide sequence: TGTGCCAGCAGCCGGTCTTGGGGAGTCGAGCAGTACTTC. Residues: CASSRSWGVEQYF. The V gene is TRBV7-8, the J gene TRBJ2-7, with D perhaps TRBD2 (5 bases). Between the trimmed V and J ends, which lost 5 bases and 6 bases, there was a span of 14 bases. Germline V gene data show CDR1 as SGHVS and CDR2 as FQNEAQ. This CDR3 contains 13 residues.

As for this clone: The identical CDR3 is also encoded by other nucleotide sequences in the sample. This chain uses TRBV6-5 with TRBJ2-5, with D perhaps assigned TRBD1 or TRBD2 (6 bases each). The V gene lost 5 bases and the J gene lost 1 base, with 14 bases spanning the gap. CDR1 and CDR2 from the germline V gene are MNHEY and SVGAGI. CDR3 length: 15 residues. For the CDR3, the DNA is TGTGCCAGCAGTATTGGAGGGGGGCTCCAAGAGACCCAGTACTTC. Amino acid sequence: CASSIGGGLQETQYF.

The gene calls are TRBV30 and TRBJ2-2, with 13 bases lining up with TRBD2. The CDR3 length is 18 residues. Germline CDR1 reads GTSNPN; CDR2 reads SVGIG (reference sequence). V was pared by 2 bases and J by 4 bases, with 10 bases of the junction left unmatched. The CDR3 sequence is CAWSPPGLAGRGTGELFF. The CDR3 region has the DNA TGTGCCTGGAGTCCTCCGGGACTAGCGGGGCGGGGCACCGGGGAGCTGTTTTTT.

CDR3 DNA: TGCGCCAGCACAAAGCTTAACACCGGGGAGCTGTTTTTT. This codes for CASTKLNTGELFF. The chain carries TRBV5-1 and TRBJ2-2; D unclear. The CDR3 loop spans 13 amino acids. Per germline, CDR1 SGHRS and CDR2 YFSETQ. V was pared by 6 bases and J by 2 bases, with 8 bases between.

This clone was seen once. The rearrangement uses TRBV29-1 and TRBJ2-5; D is ambiguous. Germline values: CDR1 SQVTM, CDR2 ANQGSEA. The CDR3 runs to 12 residues. V gave up 4 bases and J gave up 1 base, with 7 bases separating them. The CDR3 nucleotides read TGCAGCGTTGCTTCTAGCCAAGAGACCCAGTACTTC. As protein: CSVASSQETQYF.

The chain carries TRBV5-1 and TRBJ1-4, with D unclear. Germline V gives CDR1 SGHRS, CDR2 YFSETQ. The V end was cut by 4 bases, the J end by 4 bases, with 11 bases between. The CDR3 loop spans 14 amino acids. The CDR3 DNA is TGCGCCAGCAGCGTCCGGGCGGATAATGAAAAACTGTTTTTT. Protein: CASSVRADNEKLFF.

The V and J genes are TRBV5-1 and TRBJ2-3; 7 bases are a match to TRBD2. V was pared by 1 base and J by 2 bases, with 13 bases of the junction left unmatched. CDR1 and CDR2 from the germline V gene are SGHRS and YFSETQ. The CDR3 consists of 18 residues. The CDR3 here is CASSLRASGRTITDTQYF. The CDR3 region has the DNA TGCGCCAGCAGCTTGCGTGCTAGCGGTCGCACCATCACAGATACGCAGTATTTT.

About this clone itself: Other DNA sequences in the sample encode the same CDR3. The chain combines TRBV6-6 with TRBJ2-5; no clear D. The germline V gene has CDR1 MNHNY and CDR2 SVGAGI (reference sequence). The CDR3 totals 12 residues. Trimming took 0 bases from V and 5 from J, leaving 4 bases between them. CDR3 nucleotides: TGTGCCAGCAGTTACTCGAAGGAGACCCAGTACTTC. Its protein is CASSYSKETQYF.

The V and J genes are TRBV5-6 and TRBJ2-3, with 15 bases matching TRBD2. Germline V gives CDR1 SGHDT, CDR2 YYEEEE. CDR3 length equals 17 residues. V lost 4 bases and J lost 0; bases outside the gene matches: 3. CDR3 nucleotides: TGTGCCAGCAGCGGGACTAGCGGGGGGACGAGCACAGATACGCAGTATTTT. Translating it yields CASSGTSGGTSTDTQYF. The full variable domain, with the rest looked up from reference TRBV5-6 and TRBJ2-3, is DAGVTQSPTHLIKTRGQQVTLRCSPKSGHDTVSWYQQALGQGPQFIFQYYEEEERQRGNFPDRFSGHQFPNYSSELNVNALLLGDSALYLCASSGTSGGTSTDTQYFGPGTRLTVL.

V gene TRBV5-8 combines with J gene TRBJ1-4; TRBD1 agrees at 7 bases. From germline, CDR1 is SGHTS and CDR2 YDEGEE. After removal of 2 bases from V and 7 bases from J, the junction contained 8 bases not matched to a gene. The CDR3 runs 15 residues. CDR3 loop: CASSFDDREGEKLFF. CDR3 DNA: TGTGCCAGCAGCTTTGATGACAGGGAAGGTGAAAAACTGTTTTTT.

The chain recombines TRBV5-1 with TRBJ1-6; D is undetermined. The CDR3 contains 14 residues. CDR1 is SGHRS and CDR2 is YFSETQ in the germline V gene. V shed 2 bases and J shed 15 bases, with 18 bases lying between them. As DNA, the CDR3 is TGCGCCAGCAGCTTAGGGTGGGCCGGGGAAAACCTCCACTTT. Amino acid sequence: CASSLGWAGENLHF. Together with reference TRBV5-1 and TRBJ1-6, the CDR3 gives the full variable domain: KAGVTQTPRYLIKTRGQQVTLSCSPISGHRSVSWYQQTPGQGLQFLFEYFSETQRNKGNFPGRFSGRQFSNSRSEMNVSTLELGDSALYLCASSLGWAGENLHFGNGTRLTVT.

V is TRBV11-1 and J is TRBJ2-7; 8 bases match TRBD1. The CDR3 runs to 16 residues. Losses at the gene ends were 5 bases for V and 2 bases for J; bases not matched to a gene: 11. Looked up from germline, CDR1 is SGHAT and CDR2 is FQDESV (reference sequence). The CDR3 here is CASSPFGQGKTYEQYF. CDR3 in DNA: TGTGCCAGCAGCCCCTTCGGACAGGGAAAAACCTACGAGCAGTACTTC.

This clone has just a few counts. J is TRBJ2-7 and V is TRBV4-1, with a weak D call TRBD2 (7 bases). Trimming stripped 4 bases from V and 4 bases from J, with 20 bases between. The CDR3 totals 16 residues. Germline values: CDR1 MGHRA, CDR2 YSYEKL. Here the CDR3 DNA reads TGCGCCAGCAGCCCTCCATTTAGGGGGGGAACGTACGAGCAGTACTTC. Translation: CASSPPFRGGTYEQYF.

The CDR3 DNA follows: TGTGCCAGCAGCGAAAACAGAATTACGCAGTATTTT. Protein sequence: CASSENRITQYF. The V and J genes are TRBV7-2 and TRBJ2-3; D is unresolved. CDR1 and CDR2 (germline): SGHTA, FQGNSA. Trimming shortened V by 5 bases and J by 8 bases, and 11 bases separated the two germline ends. CDR3 length: 12 amino acids.

The chain links TRBV18 to TRBJ1-1; D is uncertain. Trimming removed 2 bases at V and 3 bases at J, with 4 bases between. CDR3 length: 12 residues. The V gene's germline CDR1 is KGHSH and CDR2 LQKENI. The CDR3 nucleotides read TGTGCCAGCTCACCAATGGACACTGAAGCTTTCTTT. This gives the protein CASSPMDTEAFF.

Of note for this clone: Other nucleotide sequences from this sample produce the same CDR3. The chain links TRBV18 to TRBJ1-2, with 8 bases that match TRBD1. Germline lookup yields CDR1 KGHSH and CDR2 LQKENI. The CDR3 runs 15 residues. The V gene end was trimmed by 3 bases and the J gene end by 0 bases; junction bases not matched to a gene: 3. This CDR3 reads CASSPGDRTNYGYTF. CDR3 nucleotide sequence: TGTGCCAGCTCACCCGGGGACAGGACTAACTATGGCTACACCTTC.

This clone came up once. The rearrangement uses TRBV6-1 and TRBJ1-2, with TRBD1 matching 7 bases. This CDR3 contains 14 residues. V trimming: 6 bases; J trimming: 8 bases; junction bases outside the gene matches: 12. CDR1 and CDR2 from the germline V gene are MNHNS and SASEGT. The CDR3 protein is CASRLTGTTGGYTF. The CDR3 nucleotides read TGTGCCAGCAGATTGACAGGGACTACGGGGGGCTACACCTTC.

The chain uses TRBV7-9 and TRBJ1-1, with a weak D call TRBD1 (6 bases). The CDR3 is made up of 16 amino acids. V was clipped by 2 bases and J by 3 bases, with 16 bases between them. CDR1 is SEHNR, CDR2 FQNEAQ, per germline (reference sequence). The CDR3 nucleotides are TGTGCCAGCAGCTTAAGGAAGGGGGTTGGGGACACTGAAGCTTTCTTT. Its protein product is CASSLRKGVGDTEAFF.

V and J are TRBV10-2 and TRBJ2-5, with TRBD2 matching over 8 bases. The V gene's germline CDR1 is WSHSY and CDR2 SAAADI. Trimming cost V 7 bases and J 5 bases; bases outside gene matches: 6. CDR3 length: 13 amino acids. In DNA form, the CDR3 reads TGCGCCAGCACAGCGGGAGTTTGGGAGACCCAGTACTTC. Translation gives CASTAGVWETQYF.

The chain joins TRBV9 to TRBJ1-5; D is unclear. V was cut by 0 bases and J by 4 bases, with 11 bases left in between. There are 15 residues in the CDR3. Per germline, CDR1 SGDLS and CDR2 YYNGEE. DNA for the CDR3: TGTGCCAGCAGCGTAGACGAAAGTACAAATCAGCCCCAGCATTTT. Encoded protein: CASSVDESTNQPQHF.

This chain links TRBV6-6 with TRBJ2-7; D is possibly TRBD1 (5 bases). This CDR3 is 14 amino acids long. Trimming cost V 6 bases and J 3 bases, with 15 bases left between them. From germline, CDR1 is MNHNY and CDR2 SVGAGI (reference sequence). The CDR3 bases are TGTGCCAGCAGAAACAGGCTTCAGGGCTACGAGCAGTACTTC. As protein: CASRNRLQGYEQYF.

This clone was seen just once. The chain recombines TRBV11-2 with TRBJ2-7; 9 bases match TRBD1. The CDR3 is made up of 16 amino acids. The germline CDR1 and CDR2 sequences are SGHAT and FQNNGV. Losses at the gene ends were 3 bases for V and 7 bases for J; bases not matched to a gene: 13. The CDR3 spells CASSLGTGPSSGEQYF. The CDR3 DNA reads as TGTGCCAGCAGCTTGGGGACAGGGCCGTCCTCAGGGGAGCAGTACTTC.

The chain employs TRBV9 and TRBJ2-3; 10 bases fit TRBD2. From germline, CDR1 is SGDLS and CDR2 YYNGEE. Trimming removed 4 bases from V and 3 bases from J; junction bases left unmatched: 8. The CDR3 sequence is 16 residues long. Here the CDR3 reads CASSRGTSGKTDTQYF. CDR3 bases: TGTGCCAGCAGCCGGGGTACTAGCGGGAAGACAGATACGCAGTATTTT.

V usage is TRBV29-1 and J usage is TRBJ2-7; TRBD1 is a possible D gene (6 bases). Per the germline V gene, CDR1 is SQVTM and CDR2 is ANQGSEA. Trimming removed 6 bases at V and 0 bases at J, with 18 bases between. The CDR3 has 15 residues. The CDR3 sequence: CSVATGFYGSYEQYF. The CDR3 DNA reads TGCAGCGTCGCTACAGGGTTTTATGGCTCCTACGAGCAGTACTTC.

This clone was found a few times. The V and J genes are TRBV7-9 and TRBJ2-1, with TRBD2 as a possible D gene (7 bases). The CDR3 spans 18 residues. Germline V gene sequence: CDR1 SEHNR, CDR2 FQNEAQ (reference sequence). V was shortened by 5 bases and J by 10 bases, with 30 bases between the two germline ends. CDR3 region: CASSNQGTGGGRDGEQFF. The CDR3 nucleotides are TGTGCCAGCAGCAATCAAGGGACTGGCGGGGGCCGCGATGGGGAGCAGTTCTTC.

The rearrangement joins TRBV30 to TRBJ1-1; 9 bases map to TRBD1. After removal of 4 bases from V and 0 bases from J, the junction contained 12 bases not matched to a gene. Germline V gene sequence: CDR1 GTSNPN, CDR2 SVGIG (reference sequence). The CDR3 is 17 amino acids. The DNA of the CDR3 is TGTGCCTGGATAGGGACAGGGACCGCGACACTGAACACTGAAGCTTTCTTT. Amino acid sequence: CAWIGTGTATLNTEAFF.

V is TRBV5-1 and J is TRBJ1-4; possible D gene TRBD1, 5 bases. Germline V lookup: CDR1 SGHRS, CDR2 YFSETQ. Deletions cut 2 bases from V and 8 bases from J, with 13 bases between. The CDR3 has 14 residues. The CDR3 sequence is CASSFQGWEEKLFF. In nucleotides, the CDR3 is TGCGCCAGCAGCTTTCAGGGATGGGAGGAAAAACTGTTTTTT.